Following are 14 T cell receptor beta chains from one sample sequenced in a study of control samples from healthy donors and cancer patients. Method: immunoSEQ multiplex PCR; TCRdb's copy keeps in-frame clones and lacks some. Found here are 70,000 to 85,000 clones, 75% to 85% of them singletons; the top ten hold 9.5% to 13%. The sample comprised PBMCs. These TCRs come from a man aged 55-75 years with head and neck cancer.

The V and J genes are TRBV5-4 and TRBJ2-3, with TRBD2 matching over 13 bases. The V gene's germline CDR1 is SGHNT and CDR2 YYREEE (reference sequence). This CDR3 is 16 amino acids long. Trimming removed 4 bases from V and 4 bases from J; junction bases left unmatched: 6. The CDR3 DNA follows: TGTGCCAGCAGCAGGGGACTAGCGGGAAGTTCAGATACGCAGTATTTT. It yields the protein CASSRGLAGSSDTQYF.

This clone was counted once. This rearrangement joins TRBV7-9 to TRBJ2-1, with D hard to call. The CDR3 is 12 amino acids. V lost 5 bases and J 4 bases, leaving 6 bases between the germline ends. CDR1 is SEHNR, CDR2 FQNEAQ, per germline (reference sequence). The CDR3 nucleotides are TGTGCCAGCAGCCCCGATTACAATGAGCAGTTCTTC. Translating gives CASSPDYNEQFF.

The CDR3 DNA reads as TGCGCCAGCAGCTCTGTGGGAGGCGCCTACGAGCAGTACTTC. Its translation is CASSSVGGAYEQYF. V is TRBV5-1 and J is TRBJ2-7; a weak D match, TRBD2 (6 bases). Germline V lookup: CDR1 SGHRS, CDR2 YFSETQ. V lost 3 bases and J 2 bases, leaving 12 bases between the germline ends. The CDR3 has 14 residues.

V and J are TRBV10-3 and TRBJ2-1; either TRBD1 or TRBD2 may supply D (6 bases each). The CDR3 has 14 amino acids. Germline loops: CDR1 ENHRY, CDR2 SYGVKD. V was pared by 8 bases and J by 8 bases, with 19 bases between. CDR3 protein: CAIGVSGGVHEQFF. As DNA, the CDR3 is TGTGCCATCGGGGTCTCCGGGGGCGTCCATGAGCAGTTCTTC.

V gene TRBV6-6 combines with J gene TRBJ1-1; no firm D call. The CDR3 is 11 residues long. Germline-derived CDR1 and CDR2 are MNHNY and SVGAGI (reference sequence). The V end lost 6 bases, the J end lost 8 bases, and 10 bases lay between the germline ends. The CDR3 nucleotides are TGTGCCAGCAGGGTAGATATGGAAGCTTTCTTT. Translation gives CASRVDMEAFF.

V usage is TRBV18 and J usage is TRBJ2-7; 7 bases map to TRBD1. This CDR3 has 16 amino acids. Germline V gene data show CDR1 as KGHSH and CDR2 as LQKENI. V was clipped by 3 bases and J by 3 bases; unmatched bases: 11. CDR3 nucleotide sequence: TGTGCCAGCTCACCGATTTATTACAGGGGCGACTACGAGCAGTACTTC. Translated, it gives CASSPIYYRGDYEQYF.

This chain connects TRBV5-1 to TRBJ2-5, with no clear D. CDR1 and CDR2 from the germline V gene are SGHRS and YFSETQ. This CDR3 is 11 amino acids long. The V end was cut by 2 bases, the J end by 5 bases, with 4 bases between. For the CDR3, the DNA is TGCGCCAGCAGCTTCGAGGAGACCCAGTACTTC. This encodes CASSFEETQYF. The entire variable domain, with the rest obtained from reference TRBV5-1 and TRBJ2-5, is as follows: KAGVTQTPRYLIKTRGQQVTLSCSPISGHRSVSWYQQTPGQGLQFLFEYFSETQRNKGNFPGRFSGRQFSNSRSEMNVSTLELGDSALYLCASSFEETQYFGPGTRLLVL.

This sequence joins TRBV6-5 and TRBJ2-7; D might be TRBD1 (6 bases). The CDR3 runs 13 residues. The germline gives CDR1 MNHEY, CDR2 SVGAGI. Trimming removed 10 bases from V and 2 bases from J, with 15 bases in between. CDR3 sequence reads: CAIVRTGTYEQYF. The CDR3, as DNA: TGTGCCATCGTGAGAACAGGGACCTACGAGCAGTACTTC.

The CDR3 spells CASSRWTSPREFF. CDR3 nucleotides: TGTGCCAGCAGCAGGTGGACCAGCCCTCGGGAGTTCTTC. The chain links TRBV7-8 to TRBJ2-1; D unresolved. CDR1 is SGHVS, CDR2 FQNEAQ, per germline. The CDR3 spans 13 residues. The V end lost 5 bases, the J end lost 14 bases, and 19 bases lay between the germline ends.

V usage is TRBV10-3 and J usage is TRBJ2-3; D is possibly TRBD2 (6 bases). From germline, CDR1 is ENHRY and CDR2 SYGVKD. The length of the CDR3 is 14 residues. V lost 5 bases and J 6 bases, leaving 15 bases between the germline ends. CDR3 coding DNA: TGTGCCATCAGTAGGGCGGAGGGGAGTGATACGCAGTATTTT. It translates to CAISRAEGSDTQYF.

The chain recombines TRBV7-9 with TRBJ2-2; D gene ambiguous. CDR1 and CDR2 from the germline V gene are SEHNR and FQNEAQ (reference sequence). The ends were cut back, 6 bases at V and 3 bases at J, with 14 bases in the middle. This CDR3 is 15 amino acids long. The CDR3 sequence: CASRGWETDTGELFF. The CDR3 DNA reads TGTGCCAGCAGAGGCTGGGAAACGGACACCGGGGAGCTGTTTTTT.

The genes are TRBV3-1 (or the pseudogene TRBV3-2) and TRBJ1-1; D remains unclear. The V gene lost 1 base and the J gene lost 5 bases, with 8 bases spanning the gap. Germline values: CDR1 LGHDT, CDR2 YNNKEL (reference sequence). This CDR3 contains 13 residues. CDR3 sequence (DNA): TGTGCCAGCAGCCAAGGGGTGATGACTGAAGCTTTCTTT. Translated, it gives CASSQGVMTEAFF.

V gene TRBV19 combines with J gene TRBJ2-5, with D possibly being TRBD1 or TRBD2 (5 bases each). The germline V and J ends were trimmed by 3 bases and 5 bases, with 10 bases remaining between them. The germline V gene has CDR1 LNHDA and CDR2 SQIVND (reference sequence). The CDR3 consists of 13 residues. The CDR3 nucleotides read TGTGCCAGTAGTATGCGAAGGGACGAGACCCAGTACTTC. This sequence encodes CASSMRRDETQYF.

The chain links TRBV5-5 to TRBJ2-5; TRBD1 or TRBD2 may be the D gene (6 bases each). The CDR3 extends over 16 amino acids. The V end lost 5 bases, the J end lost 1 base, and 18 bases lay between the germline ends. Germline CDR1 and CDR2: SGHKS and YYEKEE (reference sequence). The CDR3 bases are TGTGCCAGCAGGGAAGGTGGAGGGACATCCCAAGAGACCCAGTACTTC. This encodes CASREGGGTSQETQYF.